This T cell receptor (beta chain) was observed in a study of blood T cells in healthy people across ages. Using a J-beta primer mix together with a sample-barcoded 5' primer, a second PCR was run for roughly 7 to 11 cycles. MiXCR, applied by TCRdb to the 5' RACE reads, yields one record per CDR3 protein. The sample has under 2,000,000 distinct CDR3 sequences; approximately 50% are singletons. V shed 4 bases and J shed 3 bases, with 10 bases lying between them. The CDR3 covers 13 residues. CDR1 and CDR2 (germline): MGHRA, YSYEKL. Sequenced material: blood. The gene calls are TRBV4-1 and TRBJ2-7; possible D gene TRBD2, 5 bases. This TCR came from a woman in her 40s in good health. The CDR3 reads CASSRGENYEQYF. The DNA of the CDR3 is TGCGCCAGCAGCCGGGGAGAAAACTACGAGCAGTACTTC.